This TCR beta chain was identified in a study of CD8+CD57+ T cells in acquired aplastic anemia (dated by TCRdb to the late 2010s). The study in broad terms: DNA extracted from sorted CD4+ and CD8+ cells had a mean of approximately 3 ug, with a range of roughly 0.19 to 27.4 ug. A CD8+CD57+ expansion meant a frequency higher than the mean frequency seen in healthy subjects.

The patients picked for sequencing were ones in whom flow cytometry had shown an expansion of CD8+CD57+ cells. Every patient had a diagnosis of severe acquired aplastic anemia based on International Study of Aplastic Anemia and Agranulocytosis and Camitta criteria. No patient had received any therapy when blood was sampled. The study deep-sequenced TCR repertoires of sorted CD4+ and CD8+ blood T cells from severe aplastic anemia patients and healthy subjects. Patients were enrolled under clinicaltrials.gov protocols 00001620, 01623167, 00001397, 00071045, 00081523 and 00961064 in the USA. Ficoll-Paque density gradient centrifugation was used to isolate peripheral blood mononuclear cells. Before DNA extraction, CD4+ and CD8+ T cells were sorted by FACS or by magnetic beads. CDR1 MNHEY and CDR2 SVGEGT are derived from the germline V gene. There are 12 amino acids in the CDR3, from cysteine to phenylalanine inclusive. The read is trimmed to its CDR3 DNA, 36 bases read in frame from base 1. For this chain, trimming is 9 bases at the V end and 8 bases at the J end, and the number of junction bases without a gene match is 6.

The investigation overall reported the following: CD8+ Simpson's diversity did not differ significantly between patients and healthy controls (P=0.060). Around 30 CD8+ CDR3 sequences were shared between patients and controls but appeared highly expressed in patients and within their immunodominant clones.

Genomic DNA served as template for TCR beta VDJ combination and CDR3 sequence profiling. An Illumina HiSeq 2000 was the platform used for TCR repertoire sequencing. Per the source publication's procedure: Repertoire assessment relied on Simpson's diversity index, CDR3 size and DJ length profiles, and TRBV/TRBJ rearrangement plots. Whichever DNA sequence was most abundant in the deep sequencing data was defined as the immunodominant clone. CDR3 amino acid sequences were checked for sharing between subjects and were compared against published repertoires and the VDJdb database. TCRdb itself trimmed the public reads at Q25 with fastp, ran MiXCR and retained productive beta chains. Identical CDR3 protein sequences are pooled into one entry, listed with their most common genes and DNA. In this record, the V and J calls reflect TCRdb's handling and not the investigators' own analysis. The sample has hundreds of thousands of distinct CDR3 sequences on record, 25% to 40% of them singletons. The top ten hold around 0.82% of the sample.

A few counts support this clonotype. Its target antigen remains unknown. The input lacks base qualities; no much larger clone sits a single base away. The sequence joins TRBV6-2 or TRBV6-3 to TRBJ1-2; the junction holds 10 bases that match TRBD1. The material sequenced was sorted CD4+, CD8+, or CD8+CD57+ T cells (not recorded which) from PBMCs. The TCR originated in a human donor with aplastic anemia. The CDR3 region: CASGQGDWGYTF. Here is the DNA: TGTGCCAGTGGACAGGGGGACTGGGGCTACACCTTC.